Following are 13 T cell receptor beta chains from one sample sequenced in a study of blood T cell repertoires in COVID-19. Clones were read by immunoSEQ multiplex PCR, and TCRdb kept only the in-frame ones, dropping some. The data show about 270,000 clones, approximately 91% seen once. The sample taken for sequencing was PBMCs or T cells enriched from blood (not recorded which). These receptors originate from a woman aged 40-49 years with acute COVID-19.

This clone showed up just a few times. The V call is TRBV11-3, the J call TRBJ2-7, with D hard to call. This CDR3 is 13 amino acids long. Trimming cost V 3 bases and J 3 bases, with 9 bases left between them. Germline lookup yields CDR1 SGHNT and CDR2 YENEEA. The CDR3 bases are TGTGCCAGCAGCTTCAGACAAGACTACGAGCAGTACTTC. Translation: CASSFRQDYEQYF. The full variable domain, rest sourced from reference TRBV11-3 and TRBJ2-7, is EAGVVQSPRYKIIEKKQPVAFWCNPISGHNTLYWYLQNLGQGPELLIRYENEEAVDDSQLPKDRFSAERLKGVDSTLKIQPAELGDSAVYLCASSFRQDYEQYFGPGTRLTVT.

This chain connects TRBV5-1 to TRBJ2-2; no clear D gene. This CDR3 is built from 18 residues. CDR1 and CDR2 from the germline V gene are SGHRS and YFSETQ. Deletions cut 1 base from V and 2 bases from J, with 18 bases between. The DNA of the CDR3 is TGCGCCAGCAGCTTGCTTCTAGAAGGTATAGGAAACACCGGGGAGCTGTTTTTT. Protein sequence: CASSLLLEGIGNTGELFF.

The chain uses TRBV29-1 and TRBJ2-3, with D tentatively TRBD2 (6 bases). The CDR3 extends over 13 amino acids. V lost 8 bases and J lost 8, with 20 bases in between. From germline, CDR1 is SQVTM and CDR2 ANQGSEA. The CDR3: CSSTGSREVTQYF. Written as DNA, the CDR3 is TGCAGCTCCACCGGCTCGCGGGAAGTTACGCAGTATTTT.

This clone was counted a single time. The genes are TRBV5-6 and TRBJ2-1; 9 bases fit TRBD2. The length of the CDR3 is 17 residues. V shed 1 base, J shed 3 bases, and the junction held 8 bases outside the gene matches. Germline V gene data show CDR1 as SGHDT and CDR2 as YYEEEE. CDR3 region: CASSLRSSGTLYNEQFF. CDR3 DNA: TGTGCCAGCAGCTTGAGGTCTAGCGGGACTCTCTACAATGAGCAGTTCTTC. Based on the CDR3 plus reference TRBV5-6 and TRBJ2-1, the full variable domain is DAGVTQSPTHLIKTRGQQVTLRCSPKSGHDTVSWYQQALGQGPQFIFQYYEEEERQRGNFPDRFSGHQFPNYSSELNVNALLLGDSALYLCASSLRSSGTLYNEQFFGPGTRLTVL.

The CDR3 DNA follows: TGTGCCAGTCGTGCCGGGACTAGCGGGAGGGGTGAGTTCTTC. Residues: CASRAGTSGRGEFF. The chain employs TRBV19 and TRBJ2-1, with 16 bases aligning to TRBD2. Germline CDR1 reads LNHDA; CDR2 reads SQIVND (reference sequence). V dropped 8 bases and J dropped 14; count of bases not matched to a gene: 9. CDR3 length: 14 residues.

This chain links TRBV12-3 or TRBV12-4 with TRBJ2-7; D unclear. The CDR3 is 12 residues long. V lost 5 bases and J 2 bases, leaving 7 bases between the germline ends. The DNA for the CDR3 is TGTGCCAGCAGTCTTAATACCTACGAGCAGTACTTC. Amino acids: CASSLNTYEQYF.

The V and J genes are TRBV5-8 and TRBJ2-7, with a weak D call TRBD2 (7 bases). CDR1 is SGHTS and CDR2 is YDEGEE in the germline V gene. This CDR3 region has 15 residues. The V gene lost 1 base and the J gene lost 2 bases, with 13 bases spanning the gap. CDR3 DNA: TGTGCCAGCAGCTTGTGGCGGGGGCCCACCTACGAGCAGTACTTC. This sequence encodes CASSLWRGPTYEQYF.

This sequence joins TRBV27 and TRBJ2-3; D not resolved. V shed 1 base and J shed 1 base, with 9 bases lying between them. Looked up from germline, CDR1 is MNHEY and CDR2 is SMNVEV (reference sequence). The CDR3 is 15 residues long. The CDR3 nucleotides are TGTGCCAGCAGTTTATACCGGAGACGCACAGATACGCAGTATTTT. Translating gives CASSLYRRRTDTQYF.

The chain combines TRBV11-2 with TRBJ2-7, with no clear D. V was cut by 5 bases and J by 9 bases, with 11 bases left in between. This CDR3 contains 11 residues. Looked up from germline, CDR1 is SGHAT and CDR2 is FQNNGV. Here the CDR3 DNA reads TGTGCCAGCAGCGGTCCTCTCGGGCAGTACTTC. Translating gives CASSGPLGQYF.

CDR3 amino acids: CASSLGSSGGEQETQYF. The CDR3 bases are TGCGCCAGCAGCTTGGGGTCTAGCGGGGGTGAACAAGAGACCCAGTACTTC. The chain couples TRBV5-1 to TRBJ2-5, with 10 bases fitting TRBD2. V shed 0 bases and J 2 bases; nucleotides not matched to a gene: 7. Germline V lookup: CDR1 SGHRS, CDR2 YFSETQ. CDR3 length equals 17 residues.

CDR3 amino acids: CASSPRGVNSPLHF. The CDR3 DNA reads TGTGCCAGCAGCCCCAGGGGGGTTAATTCACCCCTCCACTTT. The chain has TRBV7-9 and TRBJ1-6; 7 bases map to TRBD1. Germline CDR1 and CDR2: SEHNR and FQNEAQ (reference sequence). Losses at the gene ends were 5 bases for V and 6 bases for J; bases not matched to a gene: 4. This CDR3 has 14 amino acids.

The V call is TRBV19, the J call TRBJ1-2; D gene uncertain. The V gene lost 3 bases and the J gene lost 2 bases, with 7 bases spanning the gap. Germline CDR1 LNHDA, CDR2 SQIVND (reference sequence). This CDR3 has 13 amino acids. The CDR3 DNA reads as TGTGCCAGTAGTATTCGTCAGAACTATGGCTACACCTTC. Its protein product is CASSIRQNYGYTF.

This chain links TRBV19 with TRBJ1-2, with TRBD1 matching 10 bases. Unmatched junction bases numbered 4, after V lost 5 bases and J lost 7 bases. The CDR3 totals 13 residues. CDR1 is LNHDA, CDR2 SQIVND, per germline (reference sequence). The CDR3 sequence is CASSARTGGGYTF. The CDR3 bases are TGTGCCAGTAGTGCCAGGACAGGGGGTGGCTACACCTTC.